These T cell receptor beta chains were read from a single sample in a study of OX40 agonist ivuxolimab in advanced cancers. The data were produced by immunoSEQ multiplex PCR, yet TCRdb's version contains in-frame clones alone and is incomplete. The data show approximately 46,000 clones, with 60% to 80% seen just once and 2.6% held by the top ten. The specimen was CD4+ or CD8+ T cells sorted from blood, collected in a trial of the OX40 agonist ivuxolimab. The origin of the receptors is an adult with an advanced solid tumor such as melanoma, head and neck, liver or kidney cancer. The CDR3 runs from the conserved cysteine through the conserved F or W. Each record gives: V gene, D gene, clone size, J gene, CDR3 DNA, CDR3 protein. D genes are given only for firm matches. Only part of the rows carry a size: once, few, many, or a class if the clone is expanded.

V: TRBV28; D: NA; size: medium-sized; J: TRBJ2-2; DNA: TGTGCCAGCAGGGGTGGGGTGGCCGGGGAGCTGTTTTTT; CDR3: CASRGGVAGELFF
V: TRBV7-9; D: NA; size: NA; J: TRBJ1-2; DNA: TGTGCCAGCAGCCGAGACGGGGCCTATGGCTACACCTTC; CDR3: CASSRDGAYGYTF
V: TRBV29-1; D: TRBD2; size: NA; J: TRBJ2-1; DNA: TGCAGCGCCTATCCTAGCGGGAGAACCAATGAGCAGTTCTTC; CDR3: CSAYPSGRTNEQFF
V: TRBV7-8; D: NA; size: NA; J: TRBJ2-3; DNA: TGTGCCAGCAGCTTAGAGTGGGGCAGCACAGATACGCAGTATTTT; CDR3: CASSLEWGSTDTQYF
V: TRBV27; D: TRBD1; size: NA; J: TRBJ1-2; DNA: TGTGCCAGCAGTTTCGCGCCGGGACAGGGGTACCTTTATGGCTACACCTTC; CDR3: CASSFAPGQGYLYGYTF
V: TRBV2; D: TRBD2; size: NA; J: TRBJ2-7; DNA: TGTGCCAGCAGTGAAGTGCTAGCGGGAGGCGGTAACGAGCAGTACTTC; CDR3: CASSEVLAGGGNEQYF
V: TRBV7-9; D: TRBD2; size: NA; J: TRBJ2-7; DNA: TGTGCCAGCAAAATAGCGGGGGAACGCTCCTACGAGCAGTACTTC; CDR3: CASKIAGERSYEQYF
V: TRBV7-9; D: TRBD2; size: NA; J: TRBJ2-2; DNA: TGTGCCAGCAGAGGACTAGCGGGAGTCGGGGAGCTGTTTTTT; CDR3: CASRGLAGVGELFF
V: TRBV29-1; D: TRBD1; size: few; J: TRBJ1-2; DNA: TGCAGCGTGACCGGGGGGACAGGGATAAGGTCCTATGGCTACACCTTC; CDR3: CSVTGGTGIRSYGYTF
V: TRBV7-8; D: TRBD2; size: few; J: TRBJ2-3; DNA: TGTGCCAGCAGCGCCAGAAGGACTAGCGGTGCTAGCACAGATACGCAGTATTTT; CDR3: CASSARRTSGASTDTQYF
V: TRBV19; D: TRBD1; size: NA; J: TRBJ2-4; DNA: TGTGCCAGTAGTATCCAGGGGGCGCGGGTCAAAAACATTCAGTACTTC; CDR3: CASSIQGARVKNIQYF
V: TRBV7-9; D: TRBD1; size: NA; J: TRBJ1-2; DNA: TGTGCCAGCAGCCGAATGGGACAGGGGTTTAACTATGGCTACACCTTC; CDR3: CASSRMGQGFNYGYTF
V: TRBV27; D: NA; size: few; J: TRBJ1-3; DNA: TGTGCCAGCAGCGGTGGTGGAAACACCATATATTTT; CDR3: CASSGGGNTIYF
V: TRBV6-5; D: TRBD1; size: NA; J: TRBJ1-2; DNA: TGTGCCAGCAATACAGGGGGCAGAGGCTATGGCTACACCTTC; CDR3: CASNTGGRGYGYTF
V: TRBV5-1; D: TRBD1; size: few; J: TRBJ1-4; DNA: TGCGCCAGCAGCGGACCCCGGGACAGGGGAGATGAAAAACTGTTTTTT; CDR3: CASSGPRDRGDEKLFF
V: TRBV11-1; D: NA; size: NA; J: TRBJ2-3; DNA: TGTGCCAGCAGCTTAGTCCCAGGTGCGCAGTATTTT; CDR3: CASSLVPGAQYF
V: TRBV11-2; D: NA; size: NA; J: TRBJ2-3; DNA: TGTGCCAGCAGCCTAAAACGGCACGGGACAGATACGCAGTATTTT; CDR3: CASSLKRHGTDTQYF
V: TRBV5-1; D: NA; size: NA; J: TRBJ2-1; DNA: TGCGCCAGCAGCTTCGATCAGAGCAGGCAGTTCTTC; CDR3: CASSFDQSRQFF
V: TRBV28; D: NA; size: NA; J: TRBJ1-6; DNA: TGTGCCAGCAGTTTAGAGCGTGCCTATATGAATTCACCCCTCCACTTT; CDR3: CASSLERAYMNSPLHF
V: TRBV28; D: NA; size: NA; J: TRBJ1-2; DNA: TGTGCCAGCAGACCCTCGAACAACTATGGCTACACCTTC; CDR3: CASRPSNNYGYTF
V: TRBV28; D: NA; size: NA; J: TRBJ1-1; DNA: TGTGCCAGCACCACCGGGGATAGGCATGAAGCTTTCTTT; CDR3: CASTTGDRHEAFF
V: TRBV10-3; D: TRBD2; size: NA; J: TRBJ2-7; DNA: TGTGCCATCAGTGACTTAGCGGGAGGGCCTCAGCACGAGCAGTACTTC; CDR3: CAISDLAGGPQHEQYF
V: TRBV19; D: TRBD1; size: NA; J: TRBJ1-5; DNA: TGTGCCAGTAGTATCCACAGGGGAGAGGGCAATCAGCCCCAGCATTTT; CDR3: CASSIHRGEGNQPQHF
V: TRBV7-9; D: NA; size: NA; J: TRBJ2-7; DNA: TGTGCCAGCCATCAGGGTGGCTACGAGCAGTACTTC; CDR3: CASHQGGYEQYF
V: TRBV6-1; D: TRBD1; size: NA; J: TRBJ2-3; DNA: TGTGCCAGCAGTGGACAGGGGAGGAGGGATACGCAGTATTTT; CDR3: CASSGQGRRDTQYF
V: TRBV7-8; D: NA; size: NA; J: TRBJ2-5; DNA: TGTGCCAGCAGCCAGACTTTGCAAGAGACCCAGTACTTC; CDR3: CASSQTLQETQYF